A single sample is the source of the 12 T cell receptor beta chains below, sequenced in a study of blood T cell repertoires in COVID-19. The repertoire was sequenced with immunoSEQ multiplex PCR; TCRdb's copy has only in-frame clones and lacks some. The sample lists about 70,000 clones; 75% to 90% were seen once. What was sequenced was peripheral blood. Every receptor here comes from a man aged 50 to 59 with active COVID-19.

The rearrangement joins TRBV20-1 to TRBJ2-7; TRBD2 aligns across 11 bases. Germline-derived CDR1 and CDR2 are DFQATT and SNEGSKA (reference sequence). The CDR3 runs to 11 residues. The CDR3 coding sequence is TGCATGGGGACTAGCGGCTACGAGCAGTACTTC. This sequence encodes CMGTSGYEQYF.

The CDR3: CASSRDRVRGEQFF. Written as DNA, the CDR3 is TGCGCCAGCAGCCGGGACAGGGTAAGGGGTGAGCAGTTCTTC. The V and J genes are TRBV10-2 and TRBJ2-1; 9 nucleotides align to TRBD1. This CDR3 has 14 amino acids. After removal of 6 bases from V and 9 bases from J, the junction contained 9 bases not matched to a gene. Germline CDR1 and CDR2: WSHSY and SAAADI.

The chain has TRBV5-4 and TRBJ2-3; D may be TRBD1 (6 bases). The germline V gene has CDR1 SGHNT and CDR2 YYREEE (reference sequence). Trimming stripped 4 bases from V and 0 bases from J, with 12 bases between. This CDR3 region has 15 residues. CDR3 DNA sequence: TGTGCCAGCAGCCCCGGACAGACTAGCACAGATACGCAGTATTTT. Its protein is CASSPGQTSTDTQYF.

This chain links TRBV2 with TRBJ2-7; 7 nucleotides line up with TRBD1. The CDR3 sequence is 14 residues long. V dropped 8 bases and J dropped 7; count of bases not matched to a gene: 14. CDR1 and CDR2 from the germline V gene are SNHLY and FYNNEI. The CDR3 here is CASLRDSKGQEQYF. The DNA for the CDR3 is TGTGCCAGCCTCCGGGACAGTAAAGGTCAAGAGCAGTACTTC.

J is TRBJ1-3 and V is TRBV19; 8 bases are shared with TRBD1. Germline CDR1 reads LNHDA; CDR2 reads SQIVND (reference sequence). The CDR3 sequence is 18 residues long. V was pared by 3 bases and J by 0 bases, with 10 bases of the junction left unmatched. The CDR3 bases are TGTGCCAGTAGTATTGGGGACAGGAGTTACCTCTCTGGAAACACCATATATTTT. The encoded protein is CASSIGDRSYLSGNTIYF.

The chain is built from TRBV6-6 and TRBJ2-7; tentatively, D is TRBD2 (6 bases). V was trimmed by 2 bases and J by 0 bases, leaving 11 bases between them. Per the germline V gene, CDR1 is MNHNY and CDR2 is SVGAGI (reference sequence). The CDR3 spans 15 residues. The CDR3 loop reads CASSYKGGVSYEQYF. In nucleotides, the CDR3 is TGTGCCAGCAGTTACAAGGGAGGAGTCTCCTACGAGCAGTACTTC.

In nucleotides, the CDR3 is TGTGCCAGCAGCTCGACAGGGCAGTATGGCTACACCTTC. This encodes CASSSTGQYGYTF. The chain uses TRBV5-4 and TRBJ1-2; 7 nucleotides agree with TRBD1. The V and J ends lost 3 bases and 5 bases, in that order; junction bases with no gene match: 4. This CDR3 region has 13 residues. Per the germline V gene, CDR1 is SGHNT and CDR2 is YYREEE (reference sequence).

To note about this clone: The junction and the germline gene differ at one end; a read error may be behind it. This chain uses TRBV18 with TRBJ1-5; D unresolved. Germline CDR1 KGHSH, CDR2 LQKENI. This CDR3 has 14 residues. The CDR3 sequence: CVSSPVDSGQPQHF. The CDR3 DNA sequence: TGTGTCAGCTCACCAGTGGATAGCGGGCAGCCCCAGCATTTT.

The chain employs TRBV12-3 or TRBV12-4 and TRBJ1-1, with a possible D match to TRBD1 (6 bases). V was shortened by 3 bases and J by 5 bases, with 10 bases between the two germline ends. The CDR3 length is 13 residues. In DNA, the CDR3 is TGTGCCAGCAGTTTGGACAGAAAGACTGAAGCTTTCTTT. Residues: CASSLDRKTEAFF.

This chain links TRBV9 with TRBJ1-3; weak D call: TRBD1 (6 bases). Per germline, CDR1 SGDLS and CDR2 YYNGEE. Trimming shortened V by 4 bases and J by 7 bases, and 18 bases separated the two germline ends. The CDR3 totals 15 residues. This CDR3 reads CASSSRTEGGNTIYF. CDR3 bases: TGTGCCAGCAGCTCTCGGACAGAGGGCGGGAACACCATATATTTT.

The chain couples TRBV27 to TRBJ2-1; TRBD2 aligns across 8 bases. The CDR3 length is 14 residues. Germline values: CDR1 MNHEY, CDR2 SMNVEV (reference sequence). With 4 bases clipped from V and 7 bases from J, the junction kept 6 bases outside the gene matches. This CDR3 reads CASSSGTRRNEQFF. The CDR3 bases are TGTGCCAGCAGTTCCGGGACTAGAAGGAATGAGCAGTTCTTC.

The V and J genes are TRBV7-2 and TRBJ2-3; D perhaps matches TRBD2 (5 bases). The CDR3 is made up of 16 amino acids. The germline CDR1 and CDR2 sequences are SGHTA and FQGNSA. The V and J ends lost 1 base and 0 bases respectively, with 11 bases between them. The CDR3 bases are TGTGCCAGCAGCTTAGTAGGGCGGGTAAGCACAGATACGCAGTATTTT. It yields the protein CASSLVGRVSTDTQYF. Complete variable domain (other parts from reference TRBV7-2 and TRBJ2-3): GAGVSQSPSNKVTEKGKDVELRCDPISGHTALYWYRQSLGQGLEFLIYFQGNSAPDKSGLPSDRFSAERTGGSVSTLTIQRTQQEDSAVYLCASSLVGRVSTDTQYFGPGTRLTVL.